This TCR beta chain was found in a study of response to subunit inactivated influenza vaccine. Study outcomes and limitations: There was a suggestion from the authors that each seasonal influenza vaccination recruits few new T cells.

This clonotype was found once. Its matching antigen is unknown. Each CDR3 protein gets one entry after TCRdb re-called the RT-PCR reads with MiXCR. This table has more than 700,000 distinct CDR3 sequences, 21% appearing once. Germline V CDR1 and CDR2: MDHEN, SYDVKM. The V gene lost 5 bases and the J gene lost 7 bases, with 18 bases spanning the gap. This CDR3 contains 15 residues. The clonotype was recovered from a man aged 50-60 years who received an inactivated influenza vaccine. The sequencing here drew on PBMCs from blood, taken 5 days after vaccination. The chain joins TRBV28 to TRBJ2-1, with D uncertain. In DNA, the CDR3 is TGTGCCAGCAGTCCACCGCCGGAGACCCGAAATGAGCAGTTCTTC. The encoded protein is CASSPPPETRNEQFF.